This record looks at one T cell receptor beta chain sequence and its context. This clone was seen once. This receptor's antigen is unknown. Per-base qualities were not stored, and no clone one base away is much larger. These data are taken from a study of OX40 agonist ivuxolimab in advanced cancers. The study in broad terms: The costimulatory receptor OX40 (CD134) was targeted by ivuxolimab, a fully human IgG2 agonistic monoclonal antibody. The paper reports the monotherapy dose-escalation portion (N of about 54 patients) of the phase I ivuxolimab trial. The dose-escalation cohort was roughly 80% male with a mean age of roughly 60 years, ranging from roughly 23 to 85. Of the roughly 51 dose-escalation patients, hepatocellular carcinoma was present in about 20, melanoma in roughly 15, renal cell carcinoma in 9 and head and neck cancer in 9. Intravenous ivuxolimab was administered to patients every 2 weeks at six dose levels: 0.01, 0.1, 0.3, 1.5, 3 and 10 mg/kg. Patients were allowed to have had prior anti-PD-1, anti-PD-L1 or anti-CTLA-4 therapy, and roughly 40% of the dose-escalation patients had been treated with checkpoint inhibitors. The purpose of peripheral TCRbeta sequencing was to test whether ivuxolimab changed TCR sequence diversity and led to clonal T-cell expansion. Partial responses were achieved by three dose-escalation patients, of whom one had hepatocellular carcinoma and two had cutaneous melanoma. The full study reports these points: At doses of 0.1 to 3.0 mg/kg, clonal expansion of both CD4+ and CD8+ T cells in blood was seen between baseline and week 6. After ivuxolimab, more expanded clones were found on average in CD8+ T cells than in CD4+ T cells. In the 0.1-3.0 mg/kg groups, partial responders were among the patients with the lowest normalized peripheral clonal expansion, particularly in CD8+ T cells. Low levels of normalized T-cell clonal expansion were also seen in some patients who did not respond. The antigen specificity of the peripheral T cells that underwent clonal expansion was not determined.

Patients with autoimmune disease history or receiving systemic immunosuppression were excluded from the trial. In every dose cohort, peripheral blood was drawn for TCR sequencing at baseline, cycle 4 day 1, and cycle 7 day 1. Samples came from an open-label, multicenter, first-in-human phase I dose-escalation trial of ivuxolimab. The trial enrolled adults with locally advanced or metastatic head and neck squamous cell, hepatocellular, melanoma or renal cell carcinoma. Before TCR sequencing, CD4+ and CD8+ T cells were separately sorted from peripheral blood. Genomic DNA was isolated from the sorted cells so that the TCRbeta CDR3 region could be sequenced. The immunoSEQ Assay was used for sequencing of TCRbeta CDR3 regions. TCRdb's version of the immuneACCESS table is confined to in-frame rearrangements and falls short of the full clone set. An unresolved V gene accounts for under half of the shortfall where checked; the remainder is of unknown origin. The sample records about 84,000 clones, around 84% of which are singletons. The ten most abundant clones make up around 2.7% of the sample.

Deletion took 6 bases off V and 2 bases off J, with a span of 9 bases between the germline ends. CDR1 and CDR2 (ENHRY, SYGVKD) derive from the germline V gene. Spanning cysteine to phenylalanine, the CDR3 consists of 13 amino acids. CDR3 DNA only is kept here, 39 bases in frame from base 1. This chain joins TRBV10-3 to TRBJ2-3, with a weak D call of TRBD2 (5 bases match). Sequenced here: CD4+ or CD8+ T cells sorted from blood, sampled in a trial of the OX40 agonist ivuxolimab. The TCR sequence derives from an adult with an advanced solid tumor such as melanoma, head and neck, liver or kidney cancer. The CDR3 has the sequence CAIRERDTDTQYF. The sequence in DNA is TGTGCCATCAGGGAGAGGGACACAGATACGCAGTATTTT.